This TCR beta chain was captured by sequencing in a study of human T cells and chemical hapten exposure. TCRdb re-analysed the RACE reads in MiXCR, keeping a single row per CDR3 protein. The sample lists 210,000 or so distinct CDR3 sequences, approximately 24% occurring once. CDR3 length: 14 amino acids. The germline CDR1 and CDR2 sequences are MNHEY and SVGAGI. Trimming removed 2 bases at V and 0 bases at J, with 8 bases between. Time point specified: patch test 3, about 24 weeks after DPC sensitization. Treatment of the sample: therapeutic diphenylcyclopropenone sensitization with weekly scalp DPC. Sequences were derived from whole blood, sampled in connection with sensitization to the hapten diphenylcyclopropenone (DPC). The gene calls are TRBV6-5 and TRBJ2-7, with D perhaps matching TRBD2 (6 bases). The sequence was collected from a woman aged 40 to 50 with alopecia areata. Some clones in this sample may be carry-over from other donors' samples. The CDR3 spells CASSYVGGSYEQYF. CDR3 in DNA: TGTGCCAGCAGTTACGTGGGAGGCTCCTACGAGCAGTACTTC.